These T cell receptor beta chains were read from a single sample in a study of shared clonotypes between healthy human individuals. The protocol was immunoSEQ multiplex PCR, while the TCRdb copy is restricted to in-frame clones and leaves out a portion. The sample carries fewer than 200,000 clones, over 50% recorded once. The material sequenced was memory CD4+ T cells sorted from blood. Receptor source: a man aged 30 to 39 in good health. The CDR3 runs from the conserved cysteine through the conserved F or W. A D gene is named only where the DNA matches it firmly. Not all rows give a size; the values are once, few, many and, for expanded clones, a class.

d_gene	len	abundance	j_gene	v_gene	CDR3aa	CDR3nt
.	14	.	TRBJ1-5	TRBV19	CASSGGWGNQPQHF	TGTGCCAGTAGTGGAGGGTGGGGCAATCAGCCCCAGCATTTT
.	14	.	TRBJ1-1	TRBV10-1	CASSQSGKNTEAFF	TGCGCCAGCAGTCAATCTGGGAAGAACACTGAAGCTTTCTTT
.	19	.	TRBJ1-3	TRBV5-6	CASSLVGIGREDSGNTIYF	TGTGCCAGCAGCTTGGTTGGTATTGGCAGGGAAGACTCTGGAAACACCATATATTTT
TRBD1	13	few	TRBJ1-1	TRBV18	CASSEGQGLEAFF	TGTGCCAGCTCCGAAGGACAGGGTCTTGAAGCTTTCTTT
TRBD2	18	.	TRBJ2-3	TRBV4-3	CASSYPRDSGRAKDTQYF	TGCGCCAGCAGCTACCCACGAGATAGCGGGAGGGCCAAGGATACGCAGTATTTT
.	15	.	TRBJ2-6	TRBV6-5	CASSYNGAGANVLTF	TGTGCCAGCAGTTACAATGGTGCTGGGGCCAACGTCCTGACTTTC
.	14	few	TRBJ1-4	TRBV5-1	CASSYGGTNEKLFF	TGCGCCAGCTCCTACGGAGGCACTAATGAAAAACTGTTTTTT
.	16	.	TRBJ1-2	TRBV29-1	CSVDRSGTDMGYGYTF	TGCAGCGTTGATCGATCGGGTACAGATATGGGCTATGGCTACACCTTC
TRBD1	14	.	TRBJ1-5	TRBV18	CASSPGQGEQPQHF	TGTGCCAGCTCACCGGGACAGGGGGAGCAGCCCCAGCATTTT
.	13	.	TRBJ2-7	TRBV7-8	CASSLDEEFFKYF	TGTGCCAGCAGCTTAGACGAGGAATTTTTTAAGTACTTC
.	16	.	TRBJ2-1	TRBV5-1	CASSPPLGGQSNEQFF	TGCGCCAGCAGCCCTCCCCTCGGGGGACAAAGCAATGAGCAGTTCTTC
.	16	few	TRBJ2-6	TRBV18	CASSPQGGSGANVLTF	TGTGCCAGCTCACCACAGGGGGGTTCTGGGGCCAACGTCCTGACTTTC
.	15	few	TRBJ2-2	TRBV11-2	CASSPGTLYTGELFF	TGTGCCAGCAGCCCCGGGACTCTTTACACCGGGGAGCTGTTTTTT
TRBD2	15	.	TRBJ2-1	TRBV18	CASSAGLAGVNEQFF	TGTGCCAGCTCCGCGGGACTAGCGGGGGTCAATGAGCAGTTCTTC
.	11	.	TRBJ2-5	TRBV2	CASSPEETQYF	TGTGCCAGCAGTCCGGAAGAGACCCAGTACTTC
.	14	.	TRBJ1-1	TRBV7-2	CASSLGWGGTEAFF	TGTGCCAGCAGCTTAGGGTGGGGGGGCACTGAAGCTTTCTTT